This T cell receptor (beta chain) is from a study of CD8+ T cells in alopecia areata. Study-level points and caveats: Affected lesional scalp, above all in alopecia totalis/universalis, was more clonal than normal scalp.

After isolation, RNA underwent reverse transcription to generate cDNA as the sequencing template. Assay: immunoSEQ multiplex PCR; the TCRdb copy retains only in-frame clones and omits some. Among around 160,000 clones, 87% were seen once, and the ten largest hold approximately 16%. Researchers picked out CD4+ and CD8+ T cells from PBMCs by sorting. The V and J ends lost 3 bases and 1 base, in that order; junction bases with no gene match: 6. The length of the CDR3 is 17 residues. CDR1 and CDR2 from the germline V gene are LNHNV and YYDKDF (reference sequence). This clone was seen a single time. The antigen is unknown.

The input for sequencing was CD8+ T cells sorted from blood, taken at week 0. The chain recombines TRBV15 with TRBJ1-3; TRBD1 matches at 10 bases. The receptor was derived from a human donor with alopecia areata. This CDR3 reads CATSSFPGQGSGNTIYF. CDR3 sequence (DNA): TGTGCCACCAGCAGCTTTCCGGGACAGGGGTCTGGAAACACCATATATTTT.